This T cell receptor (beta chain) was profiled in a study of blood T cell repertoires in COVID-19. V lost 4 bases to trimming and J lost 5 bases, with 20 bases between them. Germline V gene data show CDR1 as SQVTM and CDR2 as ANQGSEA. The length of the CDR3 is 15 residues. This clone was seen only once. Methods used by the authors: How many nucleated cells were present was estimated from reference gene primer amplification. TCRdb's table, derived via immunoSEQ multiplex PCR, lists solely in-frame clones and lacks some. V and J calls and clone size are those listed in that table; D and trimming were worked out from the DNA. The sample carries 300,000 to 450,000 clones, around 87% recorded once. Assignments of participants to cohorts depended upon their own reported clinical history. Recovery meant two consecutive negative NP/OP PCR tests, professional clearance, or resolved symptoms.

This clonotype was sampled from a man in his late teens or twenties who had recovered from COVID-19. Sequencing was done on a sample of PBMCs or T cells enriched from blood (not recorded which). V gene TRBV29-1 combines with J gene TRBJ1-2, with a tentative D call TRBD1 (6 bases). CDR3 residues: CSVGDTLGAGYGYTF. CDR3 DNA: TGCAGCGTTGGGGACACCCTAGGGGCCGGGTATGGCTACACCTTC.